This is a list of T cell receptor beta chains from one sample in a study of OX40 agonist ivuxolimab in advanced cancers. The table came from immunoSEQ multiplex PCR; TCRdb's copy has only in-frame clones and leaves some out. The table has approximately 33,000 clones, approximately 91% seen once. Source: CD4+ or CD8+ T cells sorted from blood, taken in a trial of the OX40 agonist ivuxolimab. The receptors come from an adult with an advanced solid tumor such as melanoma, head and neck, liver or kidney cancer. Both conserved end residues are part of each CDR3. A D gene is named only where the DNA matches it firmly. Size values are once, few and many counts, or a class for expanded clones, and some rows have none.

cdr3_length d_call clone_size j_call v_call cdr3_aa cdr3_nt
17 NA NA TRBJ1-2 TRBV7-8 CASSLQGGGPRSLGYTF TGTGCCAGCAGCTTACAGGGAGGGGGACCGAGGTCTTTAGGCTACACCTTC
12 NA NA TRBJ2-2 TRBV29-1 CSVRGNTGELFF TGCAGCGTCAGGGGAAACACCGGGGAGCTGTTTTTT
12 NA NA TRBJ2-7 TRBV5-1 CASSSGVYEQYF TGCGCCAGCAGCTCTGGGGTCTACGAGCAGTACTTC
15 NA NA TRBJ2-2 TRBV10-1 CASSEGVAHTGELFF TGCGCCAGCAGTGAGGGGGTAGCGCACACCGGGGAGCTGTTTTTT
18 NA NA TRBJ2-2 TRBV27 CASSLSWGTIENTGELFF TGTGCCAGCAGTTTATCTTGGGGGACCATTGAAAACACCGGGGAGCTGTTTTTT
15 NA NA TRBJ1-4 TRBV13 CASSLGWMTNEKLFF TGTGCCAGCAGCTTAGGCTGGATGACTAATGAAAAACTGTTTTTT
15 NA NA TRBJ2-1 TRBV7-9 CASSPATGPYNEQFF TGTGCCAGCAGCCCTGCGACTGGCCCCTACAATGAGCAGTTCTTC
15 TRBD2 NA TRBJ2-7 TRBV9 CASSAGGDTPYEQYF TGTGCCAGCAGCGCCGGGGGGGACACCCCATACGAGCAGTACTTC
17 TRBD1 NA TRBJ1-1 TRBV10-2 CASSEIPAGTVNTEAFF TGCGCCAGCAGTGAGATTCCCGCCGGGACAGTGAACACTGAAGCTTTCTTT
12 NA NA TRBJ2-1 TRBV11-2 CASTSSNDEQFF TGTGCCAGCACGAGTAGCAACGATGAGCAGTTCTTC
18 NA NA TRBJ1-2 TRBV4-1 CASSQVHGSQRPNYGYTF TGCGCCAGCAGCCAAGTGCATGGCTCACAACGCCCTAACTATGGCTACACCTTC
12 TRBD2 NA TRBJ2-7 TRBV7-9 CASSLERGEQYF TGTGCCAGCAGCTTAGAGCGGGGCGAGCAGTACTTC
15 TRBD2 once TRBJ2-7 TRBV5-1 CASSFTSGGAYEQYF TGCGCCAGCAGCTTTACTAGCGGGGGGGCCTACGAGCAGTACTTC
11 NA NA TRBJ2-5 TRBV28 CVTQDTETQYF TGTGTGACACAGGATACGGAGACCCAGTACTTC
16 NA NA TRBJ2-1 TRBV9 CASSVARGFTYNEQFF TGTGCCAGCAGCGTAGCCCGGGGGTTCACCTACAATGAGCAGTTCTTC
14 NA NA TRBJ2-7 TRBV2 CASSDQLTDYEQYF TGTGCCAGCAGTGATCAGTTAACAGACTACGAGCAGTACTTC